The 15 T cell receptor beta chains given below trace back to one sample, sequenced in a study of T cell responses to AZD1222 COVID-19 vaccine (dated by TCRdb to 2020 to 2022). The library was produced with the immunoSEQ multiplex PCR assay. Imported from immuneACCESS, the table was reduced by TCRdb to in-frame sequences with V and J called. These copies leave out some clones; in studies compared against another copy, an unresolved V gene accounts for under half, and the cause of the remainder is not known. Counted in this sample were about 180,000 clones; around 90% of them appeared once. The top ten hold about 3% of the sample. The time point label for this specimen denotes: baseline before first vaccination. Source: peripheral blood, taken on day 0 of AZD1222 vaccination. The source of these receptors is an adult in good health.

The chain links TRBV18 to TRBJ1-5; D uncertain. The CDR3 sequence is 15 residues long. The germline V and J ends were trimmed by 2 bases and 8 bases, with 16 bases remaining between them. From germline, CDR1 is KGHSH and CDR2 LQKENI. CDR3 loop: CASSPSGPFSEPQHF. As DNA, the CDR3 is TGTGCCAGCTCACCATCCGGGCCTTTTAGTGAGCCCCAGCATTTT. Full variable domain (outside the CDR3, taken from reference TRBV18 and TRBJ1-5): NAGVMQNPRHLVRRRGQEARLRCSPMKGHSHVYWYRQLPEEGLKFMVYLQKENIIDESGMPKERFSAEFPKEGPSILRIQQVVRGDSAAYFCASSPSGPFSEPQHFGDGTRLSIL.

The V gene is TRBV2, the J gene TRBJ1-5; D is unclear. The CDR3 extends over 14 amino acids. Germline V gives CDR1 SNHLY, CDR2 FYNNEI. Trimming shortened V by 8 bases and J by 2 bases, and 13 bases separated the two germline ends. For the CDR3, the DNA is TGTGCCAGCGCTACCGGGCGGGGCAATCAGCCCCAGCATTTT. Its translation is CASATGRGNQPQHF.

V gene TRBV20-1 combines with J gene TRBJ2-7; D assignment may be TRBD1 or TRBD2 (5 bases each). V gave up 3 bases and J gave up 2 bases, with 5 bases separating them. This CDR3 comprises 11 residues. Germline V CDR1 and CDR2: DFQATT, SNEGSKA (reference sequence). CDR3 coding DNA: TGCAGTGCTAGGGGACCCTACGAGCAGTACTTC. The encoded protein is CSARGPYEQYF.

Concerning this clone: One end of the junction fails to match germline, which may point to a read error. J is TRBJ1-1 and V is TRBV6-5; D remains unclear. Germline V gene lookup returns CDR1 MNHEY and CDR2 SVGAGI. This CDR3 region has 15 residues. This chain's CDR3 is CASSDSGLLNTEAFF. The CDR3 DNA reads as TGTGCCAGCAGTGACTCTGGCCTCCTGAACACTGAAGCTTTCTTT.

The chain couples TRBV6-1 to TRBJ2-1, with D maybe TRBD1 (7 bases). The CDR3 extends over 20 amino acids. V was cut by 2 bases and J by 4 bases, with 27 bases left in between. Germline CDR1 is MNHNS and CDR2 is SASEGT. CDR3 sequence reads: CASSELRGRAGGMLYNEQFF. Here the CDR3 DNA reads TGTGCCAGCAGTGAATTGCGGGGAAGGGCAGGGGGGATGCTTTACAATGAGCAGTTCTTC.

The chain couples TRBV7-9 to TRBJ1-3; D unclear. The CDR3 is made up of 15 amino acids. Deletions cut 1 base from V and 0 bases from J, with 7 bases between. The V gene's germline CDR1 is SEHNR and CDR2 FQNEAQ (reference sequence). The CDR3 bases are TGTGCCAGCAGCTTAGGGCGAAACTCTGGAAACACCATATATTTT. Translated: CASSLGRNSGNTIYF.

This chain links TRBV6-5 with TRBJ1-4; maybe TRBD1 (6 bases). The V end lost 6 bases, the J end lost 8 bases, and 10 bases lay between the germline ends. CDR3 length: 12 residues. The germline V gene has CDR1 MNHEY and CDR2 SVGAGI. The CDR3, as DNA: TGTGCCAGCAGGTCAGGGGTCGAAAAACTGTTTTTT. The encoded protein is CASRSGVEKLFF.

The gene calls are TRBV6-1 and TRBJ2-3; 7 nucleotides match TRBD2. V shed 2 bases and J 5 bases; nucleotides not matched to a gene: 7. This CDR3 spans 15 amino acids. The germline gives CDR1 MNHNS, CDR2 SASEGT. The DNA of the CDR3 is TGTGCCAGCAGTGAAACGCCGCGGGAGCAAGATACGCAGTATTTT. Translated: CASSETPREQDTQYF.

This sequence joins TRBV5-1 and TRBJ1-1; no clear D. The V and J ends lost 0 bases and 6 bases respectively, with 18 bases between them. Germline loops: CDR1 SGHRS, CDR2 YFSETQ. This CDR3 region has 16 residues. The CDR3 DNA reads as TGCGCCAGCAGCTTGGCCGGCCAGGTCATTGCGCCTGAAGCTTTCTTT. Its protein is CASSLAGQVIAPEAFF.

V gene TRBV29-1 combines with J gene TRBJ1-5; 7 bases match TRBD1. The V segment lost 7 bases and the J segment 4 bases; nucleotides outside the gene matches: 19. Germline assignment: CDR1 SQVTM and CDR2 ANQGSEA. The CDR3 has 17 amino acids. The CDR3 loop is CSGRTPCWTGVNQPQHF. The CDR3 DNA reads TGCAGCGGCCGAACTCCTTGTTGGACAGGCGTTAATCAGCCCCAGCATTTT.

The CDR3 here is CASSLTGGAASGDNEQFF. CDR3 DNA: TGCGCCAGCAGCTTGACAGGGGGGGCCGCTAGCGGAGACAATGAGCAGTTCTTC. This sequence joins TRBV5-1 and TRBJ2-1; D perhaps matches TRBD1 (8 bases). Germline-derived CDR1 and CDR2 are SGHRS and YFSETQ. V gave up 1 base and J gave up 5 bases, with 22 bases separating them. This CDR3 has 18 residues.

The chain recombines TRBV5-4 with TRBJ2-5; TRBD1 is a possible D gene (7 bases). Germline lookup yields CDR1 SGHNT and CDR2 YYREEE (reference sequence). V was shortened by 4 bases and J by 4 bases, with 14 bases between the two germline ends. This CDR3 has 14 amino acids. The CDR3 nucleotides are TGTGCCAGCAGCGGAGGGGGCGGTGGAGAGACCCAGTACTTC. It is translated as CASSGGGGGETQYF.

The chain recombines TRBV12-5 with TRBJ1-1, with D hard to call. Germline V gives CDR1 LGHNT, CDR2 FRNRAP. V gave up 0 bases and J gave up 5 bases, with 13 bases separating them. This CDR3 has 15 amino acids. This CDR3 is CASGLVQHNDTEAFF. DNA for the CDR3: TGTGCTAGTGGTTTGGTACAGCATAATGATACTGAAGCTTTCTTT.

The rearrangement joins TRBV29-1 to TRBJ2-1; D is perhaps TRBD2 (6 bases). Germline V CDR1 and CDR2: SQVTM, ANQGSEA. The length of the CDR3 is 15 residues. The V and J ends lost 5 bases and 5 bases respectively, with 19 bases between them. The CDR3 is CSVRRRDGLNNEQFF. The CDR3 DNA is TGCAGCGTTAGGCGGCGGGATGGGTTGAACAATGAGCAGTTCTTC.

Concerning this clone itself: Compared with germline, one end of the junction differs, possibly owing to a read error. CDR3 region: CAGRSEGETEAFF. The CDR3 DNA is TGCGCCGGCAGGAGCGAGGGAGAGACTGAAGCTTTCTTT. The chain uses TRBV10-2 and TRBJ1-1; no definite D call. Germline V gives CDR1 WSHSY, CDR2 SAAADI. The CDR3 extends over 13 amino acids.